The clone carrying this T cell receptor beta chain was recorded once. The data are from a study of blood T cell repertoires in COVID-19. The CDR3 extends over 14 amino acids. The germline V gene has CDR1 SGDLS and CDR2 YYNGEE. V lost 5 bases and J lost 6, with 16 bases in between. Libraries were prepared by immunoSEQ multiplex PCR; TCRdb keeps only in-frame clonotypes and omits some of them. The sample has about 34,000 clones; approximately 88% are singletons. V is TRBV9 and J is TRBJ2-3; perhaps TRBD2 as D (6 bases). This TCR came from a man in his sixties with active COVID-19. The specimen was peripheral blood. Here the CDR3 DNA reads TGTGCCAGCAGTTCGGGTGGGAGCGGGGATACGCAGTATTTT. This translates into CASSSGGSGDTQYF.